This T cell receptor beta chain was profiled in a study of blood T cell repertoires in COVID-19. Overall study context: Collection of acute and convalescent COVID-19 samples took place in the United States, Italy and Spain.

V trimming: 3 bases; J trimming: 0 bases; junction bases outside the gene matches: 4. The CDR3 extends over 15 amino acids. Per germline, CDR1 LNHDA and CDR2 SQIVND (reference sequence). Authors' methods: Amplified reference gene primers provided the basis for estimating nucleated cell counts. Repertoires were generated with immunoSEQ multiplex PCR, while TCRdb's copy carries only in-frame clones and drops some. V, J and clone size are those of that table, while D and trimming were read from the DNA. Here the sample spans some 150,000 clones, about nine tenths being singletons. V is TRBV19 and J is TRBJ1-1; 7 positions agree with TRBD1. The source is a man between 50 and 59 years old with active COVID-19. The material sequenced was peripheral blood. CDR3 nucleotide sequence: TGTGCCAGTAGTATTACGGGACAGATGAACACTGAAGCTTTCTTT. Its translation: CASSITGQMNTEAFF.